These 5 T cell receptor beta chains came from one sample sequenced in a study of shared clonotypes between healthy human individuals. CD45RO-negative cells were positively selected for CCR7, leaving out terminally differentiated effector memory CD45RA+ cells. TCRdb keeps only in-frame clones here, not all; method: immunoSEQ multiplex PCR. The table records about 600,000 clones, 95% to 96% of them present only once. Material for sequencing was naive CD8+ T cells sorted from blood. Source of these receptors: a woman in her 30s in good health.

CDR3 loop: CASSLSAGTAAYEQYF. CDR3 sequence (DNA): TGTGCCAGCAGTTTGTCCGCCGGGACAGCCGCCTACGAGCAGTACTTC. The V gene is TRBV27, the J gene TRBJ2-7; TRBD1 matches 7 bases. Germline values: CDR1 MNHEY, CDR2 SMNVEV (reference sequence). With V trimmed by 3 bases and J by 2 bases, 10 bases remained unmatched. The CDR3 is made up of 16 amino acids.

The J gene is TRBJ1-5, the V gene TRBV27, with a weak D call TRBD1 (5 bases). Per the germline V gene, CDR1 is MNHEY and CDR2 is SMNVEV (reference sequence). There are 15 residues in the CDR3. Trimming cost V 6 bases and J 5 bases, with 17 bases left between them. The DNA for the CDR3 is TGTGCCAGCAGAAGCTCGGGACCCCGAGATCAGCCCCAGCATTTT. Protein product: CASRSSGPRDQPQHF.

In this sample, this clone turned up once. This chain joins TRBV28 and TRBJ1-2, with D possibly TRBD1 on 5 matching bases. The germline V and J ends were trimmed by 7 bases and 7 bases, with 19 bases remaining between them. There are 14 residues in the CDR3. The germline CDR1 and CDR2 sequences are MDHEN and SYDVKM. As DNA, the CDR3 is TGTGCCAGCACCCACGACGGGACGTTAAGTGGCTACACCTTC. It yields the protein CASTHDGTLSGYTF.

The chain uses TRBV9 and TRBJ1-5; D is undetermined. The CDR3 contains 14 residues. CDR1 is SGDLS, CDR2 YYNGEE, per germline. Trimming shortened V by 4 bases and J by 2 bases, and 10 bases separated the two germline ends. The CDR3 sequence is CASSQGLGNQPQHF. CDR3 DNA sequence: TGTGCCAGCAGCCAAGGACTGGGCAATCAGCCCCAGCATTTT.

V and J are TRBV7-9 and TRBJ2-5; no definite D call. Germline V gene lookup returns CDR1 SEHNR and CDR2 FQNEAQ (reference sequence). The CDR3 is 13 residues long. Trimming removed 3 bases at V and 5 bases at J, with 10 bases between. The CDR3 DNA reads TGTGCCAGCAGCTTGTCACTCGGGGAGACCCAGTACTTC. It codes for CASSLSLGETQYF.